A single TCR beta chain is shown here with its context. What it binds is unknown. The sample is drawn from a study of shared clonotypes between healthy human individuals. The study's findings and limits: The sharing of roughly 5% of naive CD4 clonotypes was seen across a handful of donors. An expected dependence of interdonor clonotype sharing on sequencing depth was noted. Sequencing of the sorted subsets was shown by rarefaction to be incomplete despite large depth.

Some clones are missing from TCRdb's copy, which holds only in-frame ones; the method was immunoSEQ multiplex PCR. Counted here are 2 million to 2.5 million clones, 80% to 95% occurring once; the ten biggest clones make up 0.37%. Healthy HIV-negative adults with no recent acute infections or vaccinations were recruited as donors. Trimming took 5 bases from V and 4 from J; bases not matched to a gene: 5. This CDR3 has 14 residues. Germline lookup yields CDR1 MNHNS and CDR2 SASEGT. V is TRBV6-1 and J is TRBJ2-5; TRBD2 agrees at 9 bases. This sequence was found in a young man in good health. Some clones in this sample may be carry-over from other donors' samples. Sequences were obtained from naive CD4+ T cells from PBMCs. Documented subset: CD45RA+ positively selected. The CDR3 DNA follows: TGTGCCAGCAGTCGCGGGGGGGAGGGAGAGACCCAGTACTTC. This translates into CASSRGGEGETQYF.